Listed below are T cell receptor beta chains from one sample, sequenced in a study of shared clonotypes between healthy human individuals. Using immunoSEQ multiplex PCR, the repertoire was profiled, and TCRdb retains in-frame clones only, with some absent. Among 1,400,000 or so clones, approximately 98.5% were seen once, and the ten largest hold roughly 0.36%. Sequencing input: naive CD4+ T cells sorted from blood. These TCRs come from a young man in good health. CDR3s include the opening cysteine and the closing phenylalanine or tryptophan. D genes are given only for firm matches. Expanded clones get a size class; other rows say once, few or many, or leave the size out.

clone size	D gene	V gene	J gene	CDR3 protein	CDR3 DNA
-	TRBD1	TRBV5-5	TRBJ2-3	CASSLDPGTGGSDTQYF	TGTGCCAGCAGCTTGGACCCCGGGACAGGGGGCTCAGATACGCAGTATTTT
-	TRBD2	TRBV2	TRBJ2-1	CASAGVSYNEQFF	TGTGCCAGCGCGGGAGTGTCCTACAATGAGCAGTTCTTC
-	-	TRBV16	TRBJ1-4	CASSQPRAAEKLFF	TGTGCCAGCAGCCAACCCAGGGCGGCCGAAAAACTGTTTTTT
once	-	TRBV6-5	TRBJ1-3	CASSYSGSPGNTIYF	TGTGCCAGCAGTTATTCGGGAAGTCCTGGAAACACCATATATTTT
-	-	TRBV27	TRBJ2-3	CASSFRGVTQYF	TGTGCCAGCAGTTTCCGTGGCGTTACGCAGTATTTT
few	-	TRBV5-1	TRBJ2-3	CASSLGGTDTQYF	TGCGCCAGCAGCTTAGGAGGCACAGATACGCAGTATTTT
-	TRBD1	TRBV18	TRBJ1-1	CASSPQGGEKAFF	TGTGCCAGCTCACCGCAAGGGGGCGAGAAAGCTTTCTTT
-	-	TRBV11-3	TRBJ2-1	CASSLVWSSYNEQFF	TGTGCCAGCAGCTTAGTGTGGAGCTCCTACAATGAGCAGTTCTTC
-	TRBD1	TRBV7-9	TRBJ1-1	CASSQKGTGLNTEAFF	TGTGCCAGCAGCCAAAAGGGGACAGGGTTGAACACTGAAGCTTTCTTT
-	TRBD1	TRBV5-6	TRBJ1-3	CASSLAGTGPGNTIYF	TGTGCCAGCAGCTTGGCCGGGACAGGGCCTGGAAACACCATATATTTT
-	-	TRBV9	TRBJ2-3	CASSVVGSDTQYF	TGTGCCAGCAGCGTAGTTGGGTCAGATACGCAGTATTTT
-	TRBD1	TRBV6-8	TRBJ2-7	CASSAPGQLSSSYEQYF	TGTGCCAGCAGTGCCCCGGGACAGTTATCGAGCTCCTACGAGCAGTACTTC
-	TRBD1	TRBV5-1	TRBJ2-5	CASSPGTGLQETQYF	TGCGCCAGCAGCCCTGGGACAGGGCTCCAAGAGACCCAGTACTTC
-	TRBD1	TRBV27	TRBJ2-7	CASSWTGKYEQYF	TGTGCCAGCAGTTGGACAGGGAAGTACGAGCAGTACTTC
-	-	TRBV11-2	TRBJ2-1	CASSFGAGLRYNEQFF	TGTGCCAGCAGCTTTGGGGCGGGACTTCGGTACAATGAGCAGTTCTTC
-	-	TRBV19	TRBJ2-5	CASSIVGTAQETQYF	TGTGCCAGTAGTATAGTCGGCACAGCCCAAGAGACCCAGTACTTC
-	TRBD2	TRBV5-4	TRBJ2-2	CASSFPPSGSSIGELFF	TGTGCCAGCAGCTTCCCCCCTAGCGGGAGTAGCATCGGGGAGCTGTTTTTT
-	-	TRBV5-1	TRBJ2-1	CASSLDGRSSYNEQFF	TGCGCCAGCAGCTTGGATGGCCGAAGCTCCTACAATGAGCAGTTCTTC
-	TRBD1	TRBV28	TRBJ2-7	CASSTGGTGGYEQYF	TGTGCCAGCAGTACCGGGGGGACAGGGGGTTACGAGCAGTACTTC
-	-	TRBV15	TRBJ2-1	CATSRDTGSHNEQFF	TGTGCCACCAGCAGAGACACCGGGTCCCACAATGAGCAGTTCTTC
-	TRBD1	TRBV18	TRBJ1-5	CASSPITGAGNQPQHF	TGTGCCAGCTCACCGATAACAGGGGCGGGCAATCAGCCCCAGCATTTT
-	TRBD2	TRBV5-4	TRBJ2-1	CASSPPGTSGRTYNEQFF	TGTGCCAGCAGCCCACCCGGGACTAGCGGGAGGACCTACAATGAGCAGTTCTTC
-	TRBD1	TRBV19	TRBJ1-2	CASSTRGPGLSF	TGTGCCAGTAGTACGAGGGGGCCGGGACTCTCCTTC
-	-	TRBV11-3	TRBJ2-1	CASSLQGAYNNEQFF	TGTGCCAGCAGCTTACAGGGTGCCTACAACAATGAGCAGTTCTTC
-	TRBD2	TRBV29-1	TRBJ2-1	CSVGLAGGPAYNEQFF	TGCAGCGTTGGACTAGCGGGAGGGCCCGCCTACAATGAGCAGTTCTTC
-	TRBD2	TRBV18	TRBJ2-5	CASSTRLAGEQETQYF	TGTGCCAGCTCAACCCGCCTTGCGGGAGAGCAAGAGACCCAGTACTTC
once	TRBD2	TRBV25-1	TRBJ2-3	CASSEYPGTSVTDTQYF	TGTGCCAGCAGTGAATACCCCGGGACTAGCGTGACAGATACGCAGTATTTT
once	TRBD2	TRBV5-1	TRBJ2-3	CASSQGLAGEGTDTQYF	TGCGCCAGCAGCCAGGGACTAGCGGGAGAGGGCACAGATACGCAGTATTTT
-	-	TRBV29-1	TRBJ2-6	CSVENFSGANVLTF	TGCAGCGTTGAAAACTTCTCTGGGGCCAACGTCCTGACTTTC
-	TRBD1	TRBV10-2	TRBJ2-5	CASSDLGQVGTQYF	TGCGCCAGCAGTGACTTAGGACAGGTCGGGACCCAGTACTTC
-	TRBD2	TRBV11-2	TRBJ2-3	CASSPLGTSGKTDTQYF	TGTGCCAGCAGCCCCCTTGGGACTAGCGGGAAGACAGATACGCAGTATTTT
once	-	TRBV6-1	TRBJ2-3	CASSGLGGRNTDTQYF	TGTGCCAGCAGTGGGCTTGGGGGGCGGAACACAGATACGCAGTATTTT
-	TRBD2	TRBV5-1	TRBJ2-7	CASSLEAGGPRRQYF	TGCGCCAGCAGCTTGGAAGCGGGAGGACCTCGTAGGCAGTACTTC
-	-	TRBV6-6	TRBJ2-1	CASSYPGLKNNEQFF	TGTGCCAGCAGTTACCCGGGACTGAAGAACAATGAGCAGTTCTTC
once	-	TRBV30	TRBJ2-7	CAWSVEAWTYEQYF	TGTGCCTGGAGTGTCGAAGCGTGGACCTACGAGCAGTACTTC
-	-	TRBV7-5	TRBJ2-7	CARSLGDLLAGPFYEQYF	TGTGCCAGAAGCTTAGGGGACCTACTAGCGGGGCCTTTCTACGAGCAGTACTTC
-	TRBD2	TRBV29-1	TRBJ2-3	CSATSGSTDTQYF	TGCAGCGCGACTAGCGGGAGCACAGATACGCAGTATTTT
-	-	TRBV18	TRBJ1-4	CASSPFFRRSGHDEKLFF	TGTGCCAGCTCTCCCTTTTTCCGTCGCTCGGGTCACGATGAAAAACTGTTTTTT
-	-	TRBV5-1	TRBJ1-3	CASSISPGASGNTIYF	TGCGCCAGCAGCATATCCCCAGGGGCCTCAGGAAACACCATATATTTT
-	-	TRBV13	TRBJ2-7	CASSFRDKGKYEQYF	TGTGCCAGCAGCTTCCGGGACAAGGGTAAATACGAGCAGTACTTC
-	TRBD2	TRBV7-9	TRBJ2-2	CASRSKSGRARDGELFF	TGTGCCAGCAGATCCAAGAGCGGGAGGGCACGGGACGGGGAGCTGTTTTTT
once	-	TRBV29-1	TRBJ2-5	CSVEPGLGRETQYF	TGCAGCGTGGAACCGGGCCTTGGTAGAGAGACCCAGTACTTC
-	TRBD1	TRBV25-1	TRBJ2-1	CASSLWTGVNEQFF	TGTGCCAGCAGTTTATGGACAGGGGTCAATGAGCAGTTCTTC
-	-	TRBV28	TRBJ2-5	CASTPPYRETQYF	TGTGCCAGCACTCCCCCCTATCGGGAGACCCAGTACTTC
-	TRBD1	TRBV15	TRBJ1-5	CATSREGGTGWEQPQHF	TGTGCCACCAGCAGAGAAGGGGGGACAGGTTGGGAACAGCCCCAGCATTTT
-	-	TRBV28	TRBJ1-2	CASSLATYGYTF	TGTGCCAGCAGTTTGGCCACCTATGGCTACACCTTC
-	TRBD1	TRBV19	TRBJ2-7	CASNEGQGLAYAQYF	TGTGCCAGTAACGAAGGACAGGGCTTGGCCTACGCGCAGTACTTC
-	-	TRBV25-1	TRBJ2-3	CASAAGSHRLYF	TGTGCCAGCGCGGCCGGGTCCCATCGTTTGTATTTT
-	TRBD2	TRBV25-1	TRBJ2-3	CASSDAGALTDTQYF	TGTGCCAGCAGTGACGCGGGAGCGCTCACAGATACGCAGTATTTT
-	-	TRBV14	TRBJ2-5	CASSQGRGAQYF	TGTGCCAGCAGCCAAGGCAGGGGCGCCCAGTACTTC
-	-	TRBV5-5	TRBJ1-5	CASSFIGSNQPQHF	TGTGCCAGCAGCTTTATCGGTAGCAATCAGCCCCAGCATTTT
-	-	TRBV6-1	TRBJ2-7	CAGSRRALGYEQYF	TGTGCAGGGTCCAGACGGGCTCTTGGGTACGAGCAGTACTTC
-	TRBD1	TRBV18	TRBJ2-2	CASSHRQGNTGELFF	TGTGCCAGCTCACACAGACAGGGGAACACCGGGGAGCTGTTTTTT
-	-	TRBV7-9	TRBJ1-3	CASSRSDSSSGNTIYF	TGTGCCAGCAGCCGATCGGACTCAAGCTCTGGAAACACCATATATTTT
-	-	TRBV5-1	TRBJ1-2	CASSWRGQSANYTF	TGCGCCAGCAGCTGGCGAGGACAGTCGGCCAACTACACCTTC
-	-	TRBV28	TRBJ1-5	CASEKPGGNQPQHF	TGTGCCAGCGAAAAACCGGGGGGAAATCAGCCCCAGCATTTT
once	-	TRBV11-3	TRBJ2-7	CASSLWGRNYEQYF	TGTGCCAGCAGCTTATGGGGCCGAAACTACGAGCAGTACTTC